One T cell receptor (beta chain) is described in this entry. This record comes from a study of blood T cell repertoires in COVID-19. TCRdb's copy holds only in-frame clones and misses some; the assay was immunoSEQ multiplex PCR. Of around 260,000 clones listed, just over 90% are singletons. The sequence derives from a woman in her thirties with COVID-19, enrolled during active disease. Sample: peripheral blood.

The CDR3 reads CASSQERQREYTDTQYF. As DNA, the CDR3 is TGCGCCAGCAGCCAAGAACGGCAGCGGGAATACACAGATACGCAGTATTTT. The chain is built from TRBV4-1 and TRBJ2-3; TRBD2 agrees at 7 bases. With V trimmed by 0 bases and J by 2 bases, 8 bases remained unmatched. The germline gives CDR1 MGHRA, CDR2 YSYEKL. This CDR3 comprises 17 residues.